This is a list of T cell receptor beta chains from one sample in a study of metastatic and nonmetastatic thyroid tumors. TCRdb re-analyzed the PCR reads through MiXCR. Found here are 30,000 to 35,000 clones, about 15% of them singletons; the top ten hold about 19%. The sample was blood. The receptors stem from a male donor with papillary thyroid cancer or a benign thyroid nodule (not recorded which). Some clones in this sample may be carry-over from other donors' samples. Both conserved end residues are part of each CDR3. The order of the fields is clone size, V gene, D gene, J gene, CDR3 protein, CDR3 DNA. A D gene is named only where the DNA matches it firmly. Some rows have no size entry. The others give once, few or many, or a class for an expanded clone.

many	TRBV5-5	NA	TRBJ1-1	CASSFLVNTEAFF	TGTGCCAGCAGCTTTCTGGTGAACACTGAAGCTTTCTTT
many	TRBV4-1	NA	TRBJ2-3	CASSRGPSPADTQYF	TGCGCCAGCAGCCGTGGACCTTCCCCCGCAGATACGCAGTATTTT
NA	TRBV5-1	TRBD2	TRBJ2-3	CASSGTSGTDTQYF	TGCGCCAGTTCAGGGACTAGCGGAACAGATACGCAGTATTTT
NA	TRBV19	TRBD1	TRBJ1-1	CGSSSDRVATEAFF	TGTGGCAGTAGTTCGGACAGGGTGGCCACTGAAGCTTTCTTT
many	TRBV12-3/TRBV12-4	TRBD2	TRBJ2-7	CASSRGLAGVNEQYF	TGTGCTTCATCCCGGGGACTAGCGGGAGTAAACGAGCAGTACTTC
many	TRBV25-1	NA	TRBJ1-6	CASSPSGRDNSPLHF	TGTGCCAGCAGCCCCTCAGGCAGGGATAATTCACCCCTCCACTTT
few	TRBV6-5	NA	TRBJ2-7	CASSYSLYRFAYEQYF	TGTGCCAGCAGTTACTCGCTATACAGGTTTGCCTACGAGCAGTACTTC
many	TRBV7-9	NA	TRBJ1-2	CASSLNQGGYGYTF	TGTGCCAGCAGCTTAAACCAGGGCGGCTATGGCTACACCTTC
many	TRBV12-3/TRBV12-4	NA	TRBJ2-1	CASSLRGGQNGPNEQFF	TGTGCCAGCAGTTTGAGGGGTGGCCAGAACGGGCCTAATGAGCAGTTCTTC
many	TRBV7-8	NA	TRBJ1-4	CASSPFRGTNEKLFF	TGTGCCAGCAGCCCTTTTAGGGGAACTAATGAAAAACTGTTTTTT
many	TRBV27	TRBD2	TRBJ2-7	CASSTFPGTSELYEQYF	TGTGCCAGCAGTACATTCCCCGGGACTAGCGAGTTGTACGAGCAGTACTTC
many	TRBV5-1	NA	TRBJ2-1	CASSLAFVSDEQFF	TGCGCCAGCAGCTTGGCCTTCGTGTCCGATGAGCAGTTCTTC
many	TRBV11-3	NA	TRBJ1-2	CASSSGQYYGYTF	TGTGCCAGCAGCTCAGGACAGTACTATGGCTACACCTTC
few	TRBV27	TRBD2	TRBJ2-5	CASSSWTSGREETQYF	TGTGCCAGCAGTTCCTGGACTAGCGGGAGAGAAGAGACCCAGTACTTC
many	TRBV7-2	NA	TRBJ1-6	CASSLEGTYNSPLHF	TGTGCCAGCAGCTTAGAGGGGACCTATAATTCACCCCTCCACTTT
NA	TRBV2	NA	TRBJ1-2	CASSGLSSGTYGYTF	TGTGCCAGCAGTGGATTAAGTTCCGGTACATATGGCTACACCTTC
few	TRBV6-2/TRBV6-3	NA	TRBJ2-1	CASSYRDPSNEQFF	TGTGCCAGCAGTTACCGAGACCCATCCAATGAGCAGTTCTTC
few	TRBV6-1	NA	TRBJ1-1	CASWDGRGITEAFF	TGTGCCAGCTGGGACGGGCGGGGTATAACTGAAGCTTTCTTT
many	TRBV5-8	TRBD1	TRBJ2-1	CASSSGQMNNEQFF	TGTGCCAGCAGCTCGGGACAGATGAACAATGAGCAGTTCTTC
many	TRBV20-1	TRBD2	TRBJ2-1	CSVGASGRARFF	TGCAGTGTTGGGGCTAGCGGGAGGGCCCGGTTCTTC
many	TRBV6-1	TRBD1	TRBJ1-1	CASSKTGGGGTEAFF	TGTGCCAGCAGTAAAACAGGGGGGGGGGGCACTGAAGCTTTCTTT
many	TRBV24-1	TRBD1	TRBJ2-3	CATSDRSTGGLDTQYF	TGTGCCACCAGTGATAGATCGACAGGGGGCTTAGATACGCAGTATTTT
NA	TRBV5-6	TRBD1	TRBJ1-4	CASSPNTPGTGEKLFF	TGTGCCAGCAGCCCCAACACTCCCGGGACAGGCGAAAAACTGTTTTTT
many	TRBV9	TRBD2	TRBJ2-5	CASSAGTSGRLVETQYF	TGTGCCAGCAGCGCCGGGACTAGCGGGAGGTTGGTGGAGACCCAGTACTTC
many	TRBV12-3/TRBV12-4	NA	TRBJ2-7	CASSFNYEQYF	TGTGCCAGCAGTTTCAACTACGAGCAGTACTTC
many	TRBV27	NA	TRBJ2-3	CASKLGYTDTQYF	TGTGCCAGCAAACTAGGGTACACAGATACGCAGTATTTT
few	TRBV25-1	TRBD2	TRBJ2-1	CASRSIGTENSGLAGEVFYNEQFF	TGTGCCAGCAGGAGTATAGGGACGGAAAACTCCGGACTAGCGGGAGAGGTCTTCTACAATGAGCAGTTCTTC
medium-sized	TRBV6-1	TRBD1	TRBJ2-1	CASSLTGEYNEQFF	TGTGCCAGCAGTTTGACAGGGGAGTACAATGAGCAGTTCTTC
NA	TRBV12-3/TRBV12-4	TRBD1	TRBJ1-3	CASSSTGGKGSIYF	TGTGCCAGCAGCTCGACAGGGGGGAAAGGTTCCATATATTTT
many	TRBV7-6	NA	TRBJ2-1	CASSLTFDTLGGYEQFF	TGTGCCAGCAGCTTAACTTTCGACACTTTGGGGGGTTATGAGCAGTTCTTC
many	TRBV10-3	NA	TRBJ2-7	CAISDPRGGSSYEQYF	TGTGCCATCAGTGACCCAAGGGGTGGCAGCTCCTACGAGCAGTACTTC
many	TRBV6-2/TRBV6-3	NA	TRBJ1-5	CASSYFEVGQPQHF	TGTGCCAGCAGTTACTTCGAGGTAGGTCAGCCCCAGCATTTT
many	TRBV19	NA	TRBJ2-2	CASSIRPGELFF	TGTGCCAGTAGTATCCGGCCCGGGGAGCTGTTTTTT
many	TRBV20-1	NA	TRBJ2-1	CSANRNGVEQFF	TGCAGTGCCAATCGTAACGGGGTTGAGCAGTTCTTC
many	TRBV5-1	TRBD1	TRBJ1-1	CASRGQGNTEAFF	TGCGCCAGCAGAGGACAGGGAAACACTGAAGCTTTCTTT
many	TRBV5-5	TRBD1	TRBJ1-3	CASSLIGQGSGNTIYF	TGTGCCAGCAGCTTGATCGGACAGGGGTCTGGAAACACCATATATTTT
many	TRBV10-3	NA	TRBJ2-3	CAISPSPRRGTPTDTQYF	TGTGCCATCAGCCCATCCCCTCGGCGCGGGACCCCCACAGATACGCAGTATTTT
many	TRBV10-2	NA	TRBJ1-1	CASNSNMNTEAFF	TGCGCCAGCAATTCGAATATGAACACTGAAGCTTTCTTT
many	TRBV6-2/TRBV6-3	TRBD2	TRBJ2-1	CASSGRAVNEQFF	TGTGCCAGCAGCGGGAGGGCCGTTAATGAGCAGTTCTTC
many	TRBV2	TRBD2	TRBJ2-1	CASSHDSGSSYNEQFF	TGTGCCAGCAGTCATGATAGCGGGAGCTCCTACAATGAGCAGTTCTTC
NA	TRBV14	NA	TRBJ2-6	CASSLEDVRGSGANVLTF	TGTGCCAGCAGCCTGGAGGACGTAAGGGGATCTGGGGCCAACGTCCTGACTTTC
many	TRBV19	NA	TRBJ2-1	CASSIKGGYNEQFF	TGTGCCAGTAGTATTAAGGGGGGCTACAATGAGCAGTTCTTC
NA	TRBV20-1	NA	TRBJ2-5	CSDGWGAFETKYF	TGCAGTGACGGGTGGGGGGCTTTTGAGACCAAGTACTTC
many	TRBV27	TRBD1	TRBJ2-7	CASSLDRGSEQYF	TGTGCCAGCAGTTTAGACAGGGGATCCGAGCAGTACTTC
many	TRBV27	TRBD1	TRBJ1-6	CASSLTGDNSPLHF	TGTGCCAGCAGTTTGACAGGGGACAATTCACCCCTCCACTTT
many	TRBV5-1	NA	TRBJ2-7	CASSLSGFQEQYF	TGCGCCAGCAGCTTGAGCGGGTTTCAAGAGCAGTACTTC
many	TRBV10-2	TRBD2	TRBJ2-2	CASSPGRLAGYTGELFF	TGCGCCAGCAGTCCTGGGCGCCTAGCGGGATACACCGGGGAGCTGTTTTTT
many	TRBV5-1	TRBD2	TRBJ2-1	CASSLGGTRSDEQFF	TGCGCCAGCAGCTTGGGGGGGACTAGGTCCGATGAGCAGTTCTTC
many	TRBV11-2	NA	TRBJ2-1	CASSLGGWNEQFF	TGTGCCAGCAGCTTAGGGGGGTGGAATGAGCAGTTCTTC
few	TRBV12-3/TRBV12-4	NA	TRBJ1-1	CASRQGTLNTEAFF	TGTGCCAGCAGACAAGGGACGCTGAACACTGAAGCTTTCTTT
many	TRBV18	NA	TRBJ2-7	CASSPRGAITHEQYF	TGTGCCAGCTCACCGAGAGGGGCCATAACCCACGAGCAGTACTTC
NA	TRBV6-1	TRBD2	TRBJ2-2	CASSEAPGLAPGELFF	TGTGCCAGCAGTGAAGCCCCGGGACTAGCGCCCGGGGAGCTGTTTTTT
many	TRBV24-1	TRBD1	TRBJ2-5	CATSATGQGKETQYF	TGTGCCACCAGTGCTACGGGACAGGGGAAAGAGACCCAGTACTTC
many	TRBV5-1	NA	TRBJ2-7	CASSLVGTPQTYEQYF	TGCGCCAGCAGCTTGGTTGGGACTCCACAAACCTACGAGCAGTACTTC